This T cell receptor beta chain was recovered during a study of T cells expressing NK-cell markers. TCRdb derives one entry per CDR3 protein from the 5' RACE reads, leaving out DNA. The sample data list 500,000 to 700,000 distinct CDR3 sequences. CDR3 length: 16 residues. Germline V lookup: CDR1 SGHVS, CDR2 FQNEAQ. The origin of this receptor is a man aged 18 to 29 in good health. The V and J genes are TRBV7-8 and TRBJ2-2; checking the TCRdb D call of TRBD1 is not possible without DNA. The sequencing input was blood T cells: a sorted CD56 or NKG2C T cell subset, CD4+ or CD8+ T cells, or bulk PBMC T cells (not recorded which). The CDR3 sequence is CASSFTGGAGTGELFF.